This T cell receptor beta chain was identified in a study of blood T cell repertoires in COVID-19. Sequencing used immunoSEQ multiplex PCR; TCRdb keeps in-frame clones, though not all of them. This table has fewer than 350,000 clones, 85% appearing once. V was pared by 6 bases and J by 1 base, with 9 bases between. The CDR3 totals 13 residues. Per the germline V gene, CDR1 is MGHDK and CDR2 is SYGVNS. Sequenced material: PBMCs or T cells enriched from blood (not recorded which). This chain connects TRBV25-1 to TRBJ1-1, with TRBD1 as a possible D gene (6 bases). The TCR comes from a woman in her thirties who had been exposed to COVID-19. The DNA for the CDR3 is TGTGCCAGCAGGGTAGGGGGGAACACTGAAGCTTTCTTT. It codes for CASRVGGNTEAFF.